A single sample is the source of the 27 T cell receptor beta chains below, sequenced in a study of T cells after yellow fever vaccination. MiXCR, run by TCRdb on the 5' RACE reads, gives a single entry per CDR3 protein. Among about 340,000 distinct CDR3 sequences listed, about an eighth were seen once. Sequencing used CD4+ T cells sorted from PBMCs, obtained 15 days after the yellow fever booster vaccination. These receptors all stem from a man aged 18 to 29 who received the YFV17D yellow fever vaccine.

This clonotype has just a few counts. CDR3: CASSLETGLAAVNQPQHF. CDR3 bases: TGTGCCAGCAGCTTAGAGACAGGGCTTGCAGCGGTTAATCAGCCCCAGCATTTT. This chain joins TRBV7-9 and TRBJ1-5; TRBD1 matches 7 bases. The ends lost 1 base at V and 4 bases at J; junction bases unmatched: 13. This CDR3 contains 18 residues. CDR1 and CDR2 from the germline V gene are SEHNR and FQNEAQ (reference sequence).

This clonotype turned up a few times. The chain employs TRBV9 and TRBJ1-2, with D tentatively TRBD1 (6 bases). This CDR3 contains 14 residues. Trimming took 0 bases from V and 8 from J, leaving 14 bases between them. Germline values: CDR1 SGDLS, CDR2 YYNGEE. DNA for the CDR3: TGTGCCAGCAGCGTAGGTTCAGGGGAAATAGGCTACACCTTC. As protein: CASSVGSGEIGYTF.

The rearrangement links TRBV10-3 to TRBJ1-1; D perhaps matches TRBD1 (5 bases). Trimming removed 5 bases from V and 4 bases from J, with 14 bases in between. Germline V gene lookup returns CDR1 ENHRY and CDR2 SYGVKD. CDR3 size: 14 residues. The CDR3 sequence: CAISRDSLATEAFF. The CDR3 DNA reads TGTGCCATCAGTAGGGACTCACTTGCCACTGAAGCTTTCTTT.

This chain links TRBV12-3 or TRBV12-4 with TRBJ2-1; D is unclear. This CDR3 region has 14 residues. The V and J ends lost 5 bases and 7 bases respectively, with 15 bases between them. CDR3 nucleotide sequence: TGTGCCAGCAGTCTAGGGCCTAGTCGGAATGAGCAGTTCTTC. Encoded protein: CASSLGPSRNEQFF.

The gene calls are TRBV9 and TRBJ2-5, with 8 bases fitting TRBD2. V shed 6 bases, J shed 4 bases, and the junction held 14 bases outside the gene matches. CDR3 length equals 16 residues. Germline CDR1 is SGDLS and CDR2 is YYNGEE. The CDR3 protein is CASTPRGGPGGETQYF. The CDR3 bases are TGTGCCAGCACCCCCCGCGGGGGGCCGGGTGGAGAGACCCAGTACTTC.

CDR3 sequence (DNA): TGTGCCAGCAGTAACAGGGTCATGGGGCAGCCCCAGCATTTT. Translated: CASSNRVMGQPQHF. This chain joins TRBV6-2 or TRBV6-3 and TRBJ1-5; D may be TRBD1 (6 bases). Germline V CDR1 and CDR2: MNHEY, SVGEGT. This CDR3 comprises 14 residues. The V end lost 5 bases, the J end lost 7 bases, and 15 bases lay between the germline ends.

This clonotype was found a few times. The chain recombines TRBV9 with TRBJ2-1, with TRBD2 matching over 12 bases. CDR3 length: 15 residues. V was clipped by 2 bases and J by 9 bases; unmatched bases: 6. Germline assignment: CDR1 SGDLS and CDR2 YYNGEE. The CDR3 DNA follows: TGTGCCAGCAGCGTTGCACTAGCGGGGGGAGGTGAGCAGTTCTTC. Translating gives CASSVALAGGGEQFF.

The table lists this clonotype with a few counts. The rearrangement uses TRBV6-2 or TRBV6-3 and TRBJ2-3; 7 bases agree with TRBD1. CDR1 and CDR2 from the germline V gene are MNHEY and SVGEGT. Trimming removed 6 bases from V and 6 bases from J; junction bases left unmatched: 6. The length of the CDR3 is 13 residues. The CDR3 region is CASSSTGLDTQYF. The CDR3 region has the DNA TGTGCCAGCAGCTCGACAGGGCTGGATACGCAGTATTTT.

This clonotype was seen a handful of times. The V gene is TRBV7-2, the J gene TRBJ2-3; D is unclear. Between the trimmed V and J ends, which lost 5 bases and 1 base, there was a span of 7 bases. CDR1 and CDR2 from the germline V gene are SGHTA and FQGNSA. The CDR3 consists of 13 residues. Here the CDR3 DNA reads TGTGCCAGCAGCGCCAGACGCACAGATACGCAGTATTTT. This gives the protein CASSARRTDTQYF.

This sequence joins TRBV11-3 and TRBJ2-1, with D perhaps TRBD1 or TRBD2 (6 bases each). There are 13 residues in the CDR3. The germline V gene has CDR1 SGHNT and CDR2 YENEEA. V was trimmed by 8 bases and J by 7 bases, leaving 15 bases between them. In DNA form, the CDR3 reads TGTGCCAGCTCTCCCGGGGGCCGGAATGAGCAGTTCTTC. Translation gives CASSPGGRNEQFF.

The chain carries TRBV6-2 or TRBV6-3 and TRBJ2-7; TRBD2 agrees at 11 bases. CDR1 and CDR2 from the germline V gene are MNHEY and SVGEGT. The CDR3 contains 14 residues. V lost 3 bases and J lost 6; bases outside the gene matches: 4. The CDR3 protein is CASSYSGGALEQYV. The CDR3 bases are TGTGCCAGCAGTTATAGCGGGGGGGCCCTCGAGCAGTACGTC.

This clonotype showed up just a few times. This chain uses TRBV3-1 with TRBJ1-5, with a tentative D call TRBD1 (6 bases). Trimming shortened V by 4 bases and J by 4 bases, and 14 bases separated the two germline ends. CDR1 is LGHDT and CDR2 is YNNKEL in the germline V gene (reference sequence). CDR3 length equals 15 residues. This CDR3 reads CASSPLRGANQPQHF. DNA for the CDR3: TGTGCCAGCAGCCCGCTGCGGGGGGCTAATCAGCCCCAGCATTTT.

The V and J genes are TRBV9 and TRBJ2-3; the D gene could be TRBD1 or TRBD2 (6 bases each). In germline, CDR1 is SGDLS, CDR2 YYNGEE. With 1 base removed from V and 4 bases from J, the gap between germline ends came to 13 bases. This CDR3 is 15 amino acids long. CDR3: CASSVMGGWADTQYF. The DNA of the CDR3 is TGTGCCAGCAGCGTAATGGGGGGCTGGGCAGATACGCAGTATTTT. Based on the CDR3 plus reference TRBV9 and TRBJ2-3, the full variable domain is DSGVTQTPKHLITATGQRVTLRCSPRSGDLSVYWYQQSLDQGLQFLIQYYNGEERAKGNILERFSAQQFPDLHSELNLSSLELGDSALYFCASSVMGGWADTQYFGPGTRLTVL.

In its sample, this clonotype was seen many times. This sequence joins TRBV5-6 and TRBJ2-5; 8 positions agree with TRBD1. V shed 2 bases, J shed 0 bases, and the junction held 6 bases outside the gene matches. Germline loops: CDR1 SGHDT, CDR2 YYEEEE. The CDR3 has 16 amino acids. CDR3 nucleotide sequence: TGTGCCAGCAGCTTCGGGACAGGCTCCAACCAAGAGACCCAGTACTTC. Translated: CASSFGTGSNQETQYF.

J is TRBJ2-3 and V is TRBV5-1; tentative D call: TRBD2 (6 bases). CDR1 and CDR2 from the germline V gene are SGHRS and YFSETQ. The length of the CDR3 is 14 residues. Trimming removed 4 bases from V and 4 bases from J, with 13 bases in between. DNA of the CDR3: TGCGCCAGCAGCCTTAGACTAGGCCCAGATACGCAGTATTTT. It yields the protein CASSLRLGPDTQYF.

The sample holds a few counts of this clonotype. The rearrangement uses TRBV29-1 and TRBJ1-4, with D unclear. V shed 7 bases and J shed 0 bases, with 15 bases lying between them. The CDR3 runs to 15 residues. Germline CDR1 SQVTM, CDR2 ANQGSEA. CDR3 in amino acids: CSGGHLGATNEKLFF. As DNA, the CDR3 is TGCAGCGGAGGCCATTTGGGCGCAACTAATGAAAAACTGTTTTTT.

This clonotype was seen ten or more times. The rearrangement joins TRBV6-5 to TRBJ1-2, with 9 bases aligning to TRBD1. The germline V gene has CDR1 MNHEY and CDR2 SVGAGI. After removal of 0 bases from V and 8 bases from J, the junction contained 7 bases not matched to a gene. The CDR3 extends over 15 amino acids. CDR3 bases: TGTGCCAGCAGTTACTCCCGGACAGGGGTTAAAGGCTACACCTTC. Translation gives CASSYSRTGVKGYTF.

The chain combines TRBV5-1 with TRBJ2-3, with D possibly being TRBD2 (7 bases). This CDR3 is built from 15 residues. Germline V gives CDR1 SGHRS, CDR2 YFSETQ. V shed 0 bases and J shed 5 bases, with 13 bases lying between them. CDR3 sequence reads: CASSLGAGAQDTQYF. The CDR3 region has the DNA TGCGCCAGCAGCTTGGGGGCGGGGGCGCAAGATACGCAGTATTTT.

CDR3 coding DNA: TGTGCCAGCAGCACGGGGGGAGGGCTCGCTGAAGCTTTCTTT. It encodes CASSTGGGLAEAFF. The chain is built from TRBV7-3 and TRBJ1-1, with D maybe TRBD1 (5 bases). V was cut by 5 bases and J by 6 bases, with 16 bases left in between. CDR3 length: 14 residues. Germline-derived CDR1 and CDR2 are SGHTA and FQGTGA.

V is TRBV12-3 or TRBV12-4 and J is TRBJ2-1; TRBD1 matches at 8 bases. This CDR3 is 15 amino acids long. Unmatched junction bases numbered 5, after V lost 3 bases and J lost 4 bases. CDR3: CASSFGDRRYNEQFF. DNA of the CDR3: TGTGCCAGCAGTTTTGGGGACAGGCGATACAATGAGCAGTTCTTC.

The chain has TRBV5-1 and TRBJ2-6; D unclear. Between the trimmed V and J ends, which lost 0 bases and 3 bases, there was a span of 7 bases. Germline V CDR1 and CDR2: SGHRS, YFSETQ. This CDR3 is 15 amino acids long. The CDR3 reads CASSLDPGGANVLTF. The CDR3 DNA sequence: TGCGCCAGCAGCTTGGACCCGGGTGGGGCCAACGTCCTGACTTTC.

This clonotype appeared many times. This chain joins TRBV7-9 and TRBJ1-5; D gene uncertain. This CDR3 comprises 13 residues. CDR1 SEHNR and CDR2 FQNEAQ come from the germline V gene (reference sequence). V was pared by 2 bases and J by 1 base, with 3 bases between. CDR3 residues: CASSLQSNQPQHF. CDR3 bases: TGTGCCAGCAGCTTACAGAGCAATCAGCCCCAGCATTTT.

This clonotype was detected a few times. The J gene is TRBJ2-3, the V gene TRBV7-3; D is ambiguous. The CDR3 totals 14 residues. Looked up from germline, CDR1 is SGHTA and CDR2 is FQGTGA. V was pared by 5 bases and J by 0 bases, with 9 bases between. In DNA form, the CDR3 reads TGTGCCAGCAGCGAGTCGACTAGCACAGATACGCAGTATTTT. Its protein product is CASSESTSTDTQYF. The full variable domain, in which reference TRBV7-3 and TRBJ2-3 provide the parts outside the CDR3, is GAGVSQTPSNKVTEKGKYVELRCDPISGHTALYWYRQSLGQGPEFLIYFQGTGAADDSGLPNDRFFAVRPEGSVSTLKIQRTERGDSAVYLCASSESTSTDTQYFGPGTRLTVL.

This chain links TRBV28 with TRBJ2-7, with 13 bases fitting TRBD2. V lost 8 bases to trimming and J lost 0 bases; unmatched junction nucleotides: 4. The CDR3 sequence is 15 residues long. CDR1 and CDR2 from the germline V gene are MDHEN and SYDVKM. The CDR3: CASGLAGESSYEQYV. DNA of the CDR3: TGTGCCAGCGGACTAGCGGGGGAAAGCTCCTACGAGCAGTACGTC.

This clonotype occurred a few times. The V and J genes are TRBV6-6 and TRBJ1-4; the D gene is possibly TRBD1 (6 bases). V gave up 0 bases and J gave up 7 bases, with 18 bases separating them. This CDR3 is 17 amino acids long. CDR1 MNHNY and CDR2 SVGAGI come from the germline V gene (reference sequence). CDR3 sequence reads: CASSYSRPGRGSEKLFF. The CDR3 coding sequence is TGTGCCAGCAGTTACTCCCGTCCTGGCAGGGGTAGTGAAAAACTGTTTTTT.

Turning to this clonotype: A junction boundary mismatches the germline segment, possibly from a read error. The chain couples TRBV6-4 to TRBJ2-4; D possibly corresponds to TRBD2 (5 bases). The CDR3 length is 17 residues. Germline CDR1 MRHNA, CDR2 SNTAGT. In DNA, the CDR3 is TGTGCCAGCAGTGACTTCCCCCCAGCGGTAGCCAAATACATTCAGTACTTC. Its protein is CASSDFPPAVAKYIQYF.

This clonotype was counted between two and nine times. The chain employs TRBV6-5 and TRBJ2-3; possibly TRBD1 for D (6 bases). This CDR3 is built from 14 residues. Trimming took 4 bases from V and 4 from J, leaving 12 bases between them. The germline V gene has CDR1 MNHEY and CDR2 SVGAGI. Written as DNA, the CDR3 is TGTGCCAGCAGTTTTACAGGGAGCGCAGATACGCAGTATTTT. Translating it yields CASSFTGSADTQYF.